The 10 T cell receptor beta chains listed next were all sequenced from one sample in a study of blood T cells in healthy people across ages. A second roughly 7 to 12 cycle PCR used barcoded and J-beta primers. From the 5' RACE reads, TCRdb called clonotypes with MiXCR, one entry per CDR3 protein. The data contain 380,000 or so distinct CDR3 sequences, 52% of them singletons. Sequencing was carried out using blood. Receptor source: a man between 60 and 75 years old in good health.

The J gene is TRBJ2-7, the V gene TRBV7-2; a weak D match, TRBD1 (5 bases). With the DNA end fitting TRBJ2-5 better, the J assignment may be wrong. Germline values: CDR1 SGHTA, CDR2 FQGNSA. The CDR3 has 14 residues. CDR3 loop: CASSLSGRAETQYF. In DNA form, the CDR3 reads TGTGCCAGCAGCTTATCTGGCAGGGCAGAGACCCAGTACTTC.

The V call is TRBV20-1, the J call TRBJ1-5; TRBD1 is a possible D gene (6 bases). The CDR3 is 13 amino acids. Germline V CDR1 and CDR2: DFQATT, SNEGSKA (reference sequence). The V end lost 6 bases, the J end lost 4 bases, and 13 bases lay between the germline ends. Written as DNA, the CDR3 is TGCAGTGCGCACCAGGGGCAAAATCAGCCCCAGCATTTT. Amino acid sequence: CSAHQGQNQPQHF.

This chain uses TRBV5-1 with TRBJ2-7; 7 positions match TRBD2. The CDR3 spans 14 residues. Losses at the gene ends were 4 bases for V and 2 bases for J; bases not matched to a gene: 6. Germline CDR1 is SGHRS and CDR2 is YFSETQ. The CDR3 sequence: CASSQAGDAYEQYF. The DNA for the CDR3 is TGCGCCAGCAGCCAGGCGGGGGACGCCTACGAGCAGTACTTC.

The CDR3 DNA is TGCAGTGCTAGAGCGGCAGGGGAGCGCTCCTACGAGCAGTACTTC. Protein: CSARAAGERSYEQYF. The rearrangement uses TRBV20-1 and TRBJ2-4; a weak D match, TRBD1 (6 bases). The J call may be faulty, since TRBJ2-7 better matches the DNA end. Germline loops: CDR1 DFQATT, CDR2 SNEGSKA (reference sequence). The CDR3 totals 15 residues.

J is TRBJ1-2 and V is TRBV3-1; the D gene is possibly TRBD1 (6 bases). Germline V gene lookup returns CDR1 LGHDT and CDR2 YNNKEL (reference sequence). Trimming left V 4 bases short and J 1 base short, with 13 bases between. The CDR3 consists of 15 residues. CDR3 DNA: TGTGCCAGCAGCCTGGGGACACAAAATAACTATGGCTACACCTTC. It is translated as CASSLGTQNNYGYTF.

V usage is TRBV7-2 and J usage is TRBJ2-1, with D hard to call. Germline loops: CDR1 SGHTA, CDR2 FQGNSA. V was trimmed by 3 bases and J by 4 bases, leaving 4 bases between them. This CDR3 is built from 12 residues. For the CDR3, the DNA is TGTGCCAGCAGCTTCGGTTACAATGAGCAGTTCTTC. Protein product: CASSFGYNEQFF. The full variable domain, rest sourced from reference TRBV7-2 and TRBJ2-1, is GAGVSQSPSNKVTEKGKDVELRCDPISGHTALYWYRQSLGQGLEFLIYFQGNSAPDKSGLPSDRFSAERTGGSVSTLTIQRTQQEDSAVYLCASSFGYNEQFFGPGTRLTVL.

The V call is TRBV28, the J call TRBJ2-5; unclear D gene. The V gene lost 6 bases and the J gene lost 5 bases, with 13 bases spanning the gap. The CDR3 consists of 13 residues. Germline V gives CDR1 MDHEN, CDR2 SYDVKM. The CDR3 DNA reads TGTGCCAGCAGACCGAGACGGTGGGAGACCCAGTACTTC. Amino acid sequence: CASRPRRWETQYF. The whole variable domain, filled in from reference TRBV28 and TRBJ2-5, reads DVKVTQSSRYLVKRTGEKVFLECVQDMDHENMFWYRQDPGLGLRLIYFSYDVKMKEKGDIPEGYSVSREKKERFSLILESASTNQTSMYLCASRPRRWETQYFGPGTRLLVL.

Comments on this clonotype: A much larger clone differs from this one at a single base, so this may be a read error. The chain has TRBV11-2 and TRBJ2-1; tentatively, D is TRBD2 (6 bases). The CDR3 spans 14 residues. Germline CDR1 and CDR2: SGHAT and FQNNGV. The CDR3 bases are TGTGCCCGCAGTTCACTAGCCTCCTACAATGAGCAGTTCTTC. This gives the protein CARSSLASYNEQFF.

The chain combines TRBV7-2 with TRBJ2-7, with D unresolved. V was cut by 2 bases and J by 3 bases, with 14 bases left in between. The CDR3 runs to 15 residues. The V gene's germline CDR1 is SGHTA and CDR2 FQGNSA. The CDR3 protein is CASSLSVGWGYEQYF. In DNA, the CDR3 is TGTGCCAGCAGCTTAAGTGTCGGGTGGGGCTACGAGCAGTACTTC.

The CDR3, as DNA: TGTGCCAGCAGCTTAGGCGCAGGGGGGATGGCTTTCTTT. Encoded protein: CASSLGAGGMAFF. The chain carries TRBV7-9 and TRBJ1-1; TRBD1 matches at 7 bases. V shed 1 base, J shed 11 bases, and the junction held 7 bases outside the gene matches. Germline loops: CDR1 SEHNR, CDR2 FQNEAQ (reference sequence). The CDR3 runs to 13 residues.